This is a list of T cell receptor beta chains from one sample in a study of T cells in Graves' hyperthyroidism and ophthalmopathy. Each CDR3 protein is one row after TCRdb ran MiXCR on the multiplex PCR reads. The sample consists of more than 450,000 distinct CDR3 sequences, 15% to 20% of them appearing once. What was sequenced was blood. These receptors were obtained from a man in his forties or fifties with Graves' ophthalmopathy. Each CDR3 is given with its conserved first and last residue. The order of the fields is J gene, clone size, V gene, CDR3 length, D gene, CDR3 protein. A D gene is named only where the DNA matches it firmly. A clone size is listed for some rows: how often the clone was seen (once, few, many), or a class if it is expanded.

>TRBJ1-1|NA|TRBV20-1|13|NA
CSAPLLTRTEAFF
>TRBJ2-1|NA|TRBV3-1|14|TRBD2
CASSQGLAGAEQFF
>TRBJ1-1|NA|TRBV6-4|15|NA
CASREPEGKDTEAFF
>TRBJ2-7|few|TRBV7-3|15|NA
CASSKGPSNSYEQYF
>TRBJ2-4|NA|TRBV20-1|16|TRBD2
CSATGTRGMEKNIQYF
>TRBJ2-7|NA|TRBV6-2/TRBV6-3|14|NA
CASRNPAPENEQYF
>TRBJ2-2|NA|TRBV11-1|15|NA
CASSRRVGNTGELFF
>TRBJ2-3|many|TRBV20-1|14|NA
CSARDTSSTDTQYF
>TRBJ1-5|NA|TRBV5-5|15|TRBD1
CASSPRTGGGQPQHF
>TRBJ2-3|many|TRBV5-1|21|TRBD2
CASSLSTSGTSGSISTDTQYF
>TRBJ2-2|few|TRBV12-3/TRBV12-4|15|TRBD2
CASSSRGANTGELFF
>TRBJ2-7|NA|TRBV20-1|13|NA
CSALDANSYEQYF
>TRBJ1-1|NA|TRBV12-3/TRBV12-4|13|NA
CASSAGVGREAFF
>TRBJ2-7|NA|TRBV6-1|14|TRBD1
CASTSGQEGFEQYF
>TRBJ2-7|NA|TRBV12-3/TRBV12-4|15|NA
CASSPRRDGSYEQYF
>TRBJ2-2|many|TRBV12-3/TRBV12-4|16|TRBD1
CASKVYGDRGTGELFF
>TRBJ2-7|few|TRBV18|15|TRBD1
CASSPSGTDYYEQYF
>TRBJ1-5|NA|TRBV28|14|NA
CASSLYREGQPQHF
>TRBJ2-3|many|TRBV5-1|14|NA
CASSFGLYTDTQYF
>TRBJ2-5|NA|TRBV4-1|13|NA
CASSQVRRETQYF
>TRBJ2-7|few|TRBV7-2|18|TRBD2
CASSFQTSGRTHSYEQYF
>TRBJ2-7|NA|TRBV20-1|11|NA
CSARVRREQYF
>TRBJ1-4|NA|TRBV6-5|14|TRBD1
CASSYGTGREKLFF
>TRBJ2-6|many|TRBV27|18|NA
CASSRDRGGASGANVLTF
>TRBJ1-1|NA|TRBV19|15|TRBD1
CASSIRTGVNTEAFF
>TRBJ2-1|once|TRBV9|18|TRBD2
CASSVGRSGRWSYNEQFF
>TRBJ1-2|NA|TRBV30|15|NA
CAWSEQTTRFYGYTF
>TRBJ1-1|NA|TRBV5-1|14|NA
CASSLSPGNTEAFF